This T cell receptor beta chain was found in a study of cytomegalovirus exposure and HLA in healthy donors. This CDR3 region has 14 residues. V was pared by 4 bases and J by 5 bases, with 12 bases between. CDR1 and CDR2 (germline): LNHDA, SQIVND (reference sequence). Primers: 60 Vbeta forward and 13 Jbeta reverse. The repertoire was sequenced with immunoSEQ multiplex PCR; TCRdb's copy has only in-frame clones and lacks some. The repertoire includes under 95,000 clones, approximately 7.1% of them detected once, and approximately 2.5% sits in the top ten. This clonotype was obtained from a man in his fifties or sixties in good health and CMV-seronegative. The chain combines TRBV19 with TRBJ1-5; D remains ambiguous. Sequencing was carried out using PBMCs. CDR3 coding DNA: TGTGCCAGTAGTAATGACCTCGGGGATCAGCCCCAGCATTTT. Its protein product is CASSNDLGDQPQHF.